A selection of T cell receptor beta chains follows, all from one sample in a study of CD8+CD57+ T cells in acquired aplastic anemia. TCRdb called the reads again in MiXCR, with one record for every CDR3 protein. This sample has around 180,000 distinct CDR3 sequences; about three fifths occur once, and the top ten carry 45%. The sequencing input was sorted CD4+, CD8+, or CD8+CD57+ T cells (not recorded which) from PBMCs. Receptors were obtained from a human donor in good health. CDR3s include the opening cysteine and the closing phenylalanine or tryptophan. D genes are given only for firm matches. Expanded clones are given a class, and other clones once, few, many or no size at all.

>many|TRBV6-2/TRBV6-3|-|TRBJ2-1
TGTGCCAGTGAGAGGAGCTCCTACAATGAGCAGTTCTTC
CASERSSYNEQFF
>many|TRBV4-2|TRBD2|TRBJ2-1
TGTGCCAGCAGCCAAGATGTGGGACTACAATACAATGAGCAGTTCTTC
CASSQDVGLQYNEQFF
>-|TRBV6-1|-|TRBJ1-2
TGTGCCAGCAGTTACTCAGAAGGGATCGGCTACACCTTC
CASSYSEGIGYTF
>-|TRBV6-5|-|TRBJ2-7
TGTGCCAGCAGTTACTGGCCCGAGCTCTACGAGCAGTACTTC
CASSYWPELYEQYF
>many|TRBV11-2|-|TRBJ2-5
TGTGCCAGCAGCTTAGGGGCCGGGAGCGGGGAGACCCAGTACTTC
CASSLGAGSGETQYF
>many|TRBV7-9|TRBD1|TRBJ1-1
TGTGCCAGCACCACCCGGGACAGGGGGCCGAACACTGAAGCTTTCTTT
CASTTRDRGPNTEAFF
>-|TRBV14|-|TRBJ2-3
TGTGCCAGCAGCCAGCAACAGGACACAGATACGCAGTATTTT
CASSQQQDTDTQYF
>-|TRBV2|TRBD1|TRBJ2-5
TGTGCCAGCAGTGAGGGGGGACAGGTGTGGGCCAAAGAGACCCAGTACTTC
CASSEGGQVWAKETQYF
>-|TRBV20-1|-|TRBJ2-2
TGCAGTGCCCCAGGGAGCGGCGGGGAGCTGTTTTTT
CSAPGSGGELFF
>once|TRBV20-1|-|TRBJ2-7
TGCAGTGCTCTTCAGGGGTTTAGCGGGTTCGAGCAGTACTTC
CSALQGFSGFEQYF
>-|TRBV9|TRBD2|TRBJ2-3
TGTGCCAGCAGCTCCTGGGGGGGAACAGATACGCAGTATTTT
CASSSWGGTDTQYF
>-|TRBV19|-|TRBJ1-1
TGTGCCAGTAGTATAGGGACTAGTACCACTGAAGCTTTCTTT
CASSIGTSTTEAFF
>-|TRBV7-3|TRBD1|TRBJ2-7
TGTGCCAGCAGCCGTCCGATCCCGGGACAGGGCTACGAGCAGTACTTC
CASSRPIPGQGYEQYF
>-|TRBV15|TRBD1|TRBJ2-7
TGTGCCACCAGCAGGGACAGGGTCTCCTACGAGCAGTACTTC
CATSRDRVSYEQYF
>-|TRBV10-3|-|TRBJ2-5
TGCGCCATCAGTGAGTCTGGGCGCGAGGAGACCCAGTACTTC
CAISESGREETQYF
>once|TRBV7-9|-|TRBJ1-5
TGTGCCAGCAGCTTAGCGGCAAGGGATCAGCCCCAGCATTTT
CASSLAARDQPQHF
>once|TRBV6-6|-|TRBJ2-1
TGTGCCAGCAGTAGCGAGGATTGGTTGGATGAGCAGTTCTTC
CASSSEDWLDEQFF
>-|TRBV7-2|TRBD1|TRBJ2-5
TGTGCCAGCAGCTTCACAGGGGTTGAGACCCAGTACTTC
CASSFTGVETQYF
>-|TRBV7-6|-|TRBJ2-1
TGTGCCAGCAGCTTACTGGGCGCAGAGCAGTTCTTC
CASSLLGAEQFF
>-|TRBV7-9|-|TRBJ2-4
TGTGCCAGCAGCTTAAACGGGGAAAACATTCAGTACTTC
CASSLNGENIQYF
>many|TRBV4-1|-|TRBJ1-5
TGCGCCAGCAGCCAAAGTTCCAGGGGCAGTCAGCCCCAGCATTTT
CASSQSSRGSQPQHF
>-|TRBV5-1|-|TRBJ1-1
TGCGCCAGCAGCTTGGGGATGGGGGGGCTGAACACTGAAGCTTTCTTT
CASSLGMGGLNTEAFF
>-|TRBV7-6|TRBD1|TRBJ1-1
TGTGCCAGCAGCCCCGGGACAGGGAGGCACACTGAAGCTTTCTTT
CASSPGTGRHTEAFF
>-|TRBV5-6|-|TRBJ1-1
TGTGCCAGCAGCTTGGGCACCCGGGCTTTCTTT
CASSLGTRAFF
>-|TRBV7-6|-|TRBJ2-7
TGTGCCAGCAGCTCGATCCAGGGGAGCGAGCAGTACTTC
CASSSIQGSEQYF
>-|TRBV19|TRBD1|TRBJ2-5
TGTGCCAGTAGCCAGACAGGGCCGGAGACCCAGTACTTC
CASSQTGPETQYF
>-|TRBV10-1|TRBD1|TRBJ2-2
TGCGCCAGCAGCAGACAGGGAAGAGTTAAGTGCACCGGGGAGCTGTTTTTT
CASSRQGRVKCTGELFF
>many|TRBV9|TRBD2|TRBJ2-1
TGTGCCAGCAGCGTAGGGACTAGCGCCCATGAGCAGTTCTTC
CASSVGTSAHEQFF
>-|TRBV10-3|-|TRBJ1-2
TGTGCCATCAGTGAGTCGACAGGAGGCTACACCTTC
CAISESTGGYTF
>-|TRBV4-2|TRBD1|TRBJ1-5
TGTGCCAGCAGCCGGACAGGCTCTACTCAGCCCCAGCATTTT
CASSRTGSTQPQHF
>many|TRBV6-5|-|TRBJ2-7
TGTGCCAGCGCCGGGGGGCGGGCCGGCTACGAGCAGTACTTC
CASAGGRAGYEQYF
>-|TRBV19|-|TRBJ1-1
TGTGCCAGTAGTATAGCGGATAGGGGCGCTGAAGCTTTCTTT
CASSIADRGAEAFF
>-|TRBV29-1|-|TRBJ2-5
TGCAGCTCATACGACAGGATACAAGAGACCCAGTACTTC
CSSYDRIQETQYF
>few|TRBV7-2|TRBD2|TRBJ2-3
TGTGCCAGCAGCCCTTGGACCCTAGCGGGAGGGCTTGATACGCAGTATTTT
CASSPWTLAGGLDTQYF
>-|TRBV7-9|-|TRBJ1-6
TGTGCCAGCAGCTTAGGCTCACTAGCGGGGGAATCACCCCTCCACTTT
CASSLGSLAGESPLHF
>-|TRBV4-3|-|TRBJ2-2
TGCGCCAGCAGCCAAGGGGTGCTGAACACCGGGGAGCTGTTTTTT
CASSQGVLNTGELFF
>-|TRBV19|TRBD1|TRBJ2-6
TGTGCCAGAAAGGACAGGGAGCTACGCGCCGGGGCCAACGTCCTGACTTTC
CARKDRELRAGANVLTF
>many|TRBV9|-|TRBJ1-6
TGTGCCAGCAGCCGAACCGGAAGTCCGAATTCACCCCTCCACTTT
CASSRTGSPNSPLHF
>few|TRBV6-2/TRBV6-3|-|TRBJ1-5
TGTGCCAGCAGTTACGTTGGGGGAGGATCAGATCGGCCCCAGCATTTT
CASSYVGGGSDRPQHF
>many|TRBV19|TRBD1|TRBJ2-3
TGTGCCAGTAGTAGTGGGACAGGGCCCACAGATACGCAGTATTTT
CASSSGTGPTDTQYF
>-|TRBV5-1|-|TRBJ2-2
TGCGCCAGCAGCTTGGGGGAGTACACCGGGGAGCTGTTTTTT
CASSLGEYTGELFF
>-|TRBV29-1|TRBD1|TRBJ2-2
TGCAGCGCTCGGGACAGCACGAACACCGGGGAGCTGTTTTTT
CSARDSTNTGELFF